The 7 T cell receptor beta chains presented below share a single source sample, sequenced in a study of cytomegalovirus exposure and HLA in healthy donors. PCR employed 60 Vbeta and 13 Jbeta primers. The assay was immunoSEQ multiplex PCR, and TCRdb's table has in-frame clones only and misses some. The sample holds more than 70,000 clones; roughly 70% are singletons and the top ten take roughly 3%. The sequenced material came from PBMCs. The receptors originated from a man aged 35 to 55 in good health and CMV-seronegative.

The chain couples TRBV7-9 to TRBJ2-1, with D perhaps TRBD1 (5 bases). The germline CDR1 and CDR2 sequences are SEHNR and FQNEAQ (reference sequence). This CDR3 contains 17 residues. V dropped 1 base and J dropped 5 bases, with 18 bases sitting between them. CDR3 in DNA: TGTGCCAGCAGCTTAGGTATGCAGGGAAAGATCCACAATGAGCAGTTCTTC. It yields the protein CASSLGMQGKIHNEQFF.

V is TRBV9 and J is TRBJ2-5; D remains unclear. Trimming removed 4 bases at V and 4 bases at J, with 17 bases between. Germline loops: CDR1 SGDLS, CDR2 YYNGEE. This CDR3 comprises 15 residues. The CDR3 sequence: CASSIASTSRETQYF. For the CDR3, the DNA is TGTGCCAGCAGCATAGCCTCAACGAGCCGAGAGACCCAGTACTTC.

This chain uses TRBV4-3 with TRBJ2-3, with 10 bases matching TRBD2. This CDR3 contains 14 residues. The trim removed 6 bases at V and 4 bases at J, leaving 4 bases unmatched. Per germline, CDR1 LGHNA and CDR2 YSLEER. CDR3 nucleotides: TGCGCCAGCAGACATAGCGGGGGGTCAGATACGCAGTATTTT. Amino acids: CASRHSGGSDTQYF.

This clone has only a few counts. The DNA for the CDR3 is TGTGCCAGCAGCCCAGAAAGGGGCTTGAGTTCACCCCTCCACTTT. It specifies CASSPERGLSSPLHF. The rearrangement uses TRBV7-9 and TRBJ1-6; a possible D gene is TRBD1 (5 bases). The CDR3 totals 15 residues. The V end was cut by 5 bases, the J end by 9 bases, with 17 bases between. The germline gives CDR1 SEHNR, CDR2 FQNEAQ (reference sequence).

In its sample, this clone was seen once. The chain uses TRBV30 and TRBJ1-1; possibly TRBD1 for D (6 bases). Deletions cut 4 bases from V and 4 bases from J, with 19 bases between. The CDR3 covers 15 residues. Germline values: CDR1 GTSNPN, CDR2 SVGIG (reference sequence). The CDR3 protein is CAWISGVRVGTEAFF. The CDR3 DNA is TGTGCCTGGATTTCAGGGGTTAGGGTAGGCACTGAAGCTTTCTTT. The variable domain in full, completed from reference TRBV30 and TRBJ1-1, reads SQTIHQWPATLVQPVGSPLSLECTVEGTSNPNLYWYRQAAGRGLQLLFYSVGIGQISSEVPQNLSASRPQDRQFILSSKKLLLSDSGFYLCAWISGVRVGTEAFFGQGTRLTVV.

This clone was recorded only once. J is TRBJ2-1 and V is TRBV7-2; maybe TRBD2 (7 bases). V lost 5 bases to trimming and J lost 9 bases, with 20 bases between them. The CDR3 sequence is 15 residues long. Germline-derived CDR1 and CDR2 are SGHTA and FQGNSA. DNA for the CDR3: TGTGCCAGCAGCCCTCCGGGGTCTCGGGGGGCTGAGCAGTTCTTC. Its protein product is CASSPPGSRGAEQFF.

The CDR3 spells CASRVILDRAGYTF. The CDR3 region has the DNA TGTGCCAGCAGAGTGATACTCGACAGGGCTGGCTACACCTTC. The chain uses TRBV5-4 and TRBJ1-2; the match to TRBD1 covers 7 bases. The germline V gene encodes CDR1 SGHNT and CDR2 YYREEE (reference sequence). The CDR3 has 14 residues. J gave up 7 bases and V 5 bases, and 11 bases lay outside the gene matches.